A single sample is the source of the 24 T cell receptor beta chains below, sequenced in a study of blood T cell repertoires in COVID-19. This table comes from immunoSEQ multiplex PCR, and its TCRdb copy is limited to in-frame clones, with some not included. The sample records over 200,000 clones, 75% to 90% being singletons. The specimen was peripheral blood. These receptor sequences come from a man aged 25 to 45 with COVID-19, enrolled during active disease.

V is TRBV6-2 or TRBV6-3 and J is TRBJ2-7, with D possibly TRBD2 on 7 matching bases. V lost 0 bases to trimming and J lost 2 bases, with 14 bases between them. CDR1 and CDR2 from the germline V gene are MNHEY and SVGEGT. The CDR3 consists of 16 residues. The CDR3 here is CASSYSNLGGPYEQYF. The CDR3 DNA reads TGTGCCAGCAGTTACTCGAATCTGGGGGGGCCCTACGAGCAGTACTTC.

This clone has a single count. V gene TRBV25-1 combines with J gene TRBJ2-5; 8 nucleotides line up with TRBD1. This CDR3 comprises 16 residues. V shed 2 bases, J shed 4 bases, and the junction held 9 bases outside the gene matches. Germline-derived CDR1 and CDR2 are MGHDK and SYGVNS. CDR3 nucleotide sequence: TGTGCCAGCAGTGAAGGGGGACAGGCCAAGACAGAGACCCAGTACTTC. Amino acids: CASSEGGQAKTETQYF.

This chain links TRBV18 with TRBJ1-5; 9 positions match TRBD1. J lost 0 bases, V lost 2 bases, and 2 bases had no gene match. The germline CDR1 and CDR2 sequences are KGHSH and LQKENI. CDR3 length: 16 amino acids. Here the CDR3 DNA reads TGTGCCAGCTCACCAGACAGGGGGAATAGCAATCAGCCCCAGCATTTT. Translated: CASSPDRGNSNQPQHF.

The CDR3 loop reads CASSPVLQGRETQYF. The CDR3 DNA reads as TGTGCCAGCAGCCCAGTCCTACAGGGACGGGAGACCCAGTACTTC. The J gene is TRBJ2-5, the V gene TRBV13; D perhaps matches TRBD1 (6 bases). From germline, CDR1 is PRHDT and CDR2 FYEKMQ (reference sequence). V lost 5 bases to trimming and J lost 5 bases, with 18 bases between them. This CDR3 spans 15 amino acids.

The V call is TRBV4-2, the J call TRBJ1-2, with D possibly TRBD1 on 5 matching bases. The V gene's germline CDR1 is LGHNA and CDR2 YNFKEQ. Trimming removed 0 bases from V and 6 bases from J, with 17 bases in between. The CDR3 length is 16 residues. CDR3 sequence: CASSQDLVRVAHGYTF. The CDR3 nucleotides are TGTGCCAGCAGCCAAGATTTGGTCAGGGTGGCGCATGGCTACACCTTC.

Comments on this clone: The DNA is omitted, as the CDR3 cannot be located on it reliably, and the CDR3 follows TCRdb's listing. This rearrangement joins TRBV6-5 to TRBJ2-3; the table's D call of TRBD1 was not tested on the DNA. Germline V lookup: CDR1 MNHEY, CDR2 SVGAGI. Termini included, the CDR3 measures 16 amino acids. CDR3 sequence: CASSSGTGFFGDTQYF.

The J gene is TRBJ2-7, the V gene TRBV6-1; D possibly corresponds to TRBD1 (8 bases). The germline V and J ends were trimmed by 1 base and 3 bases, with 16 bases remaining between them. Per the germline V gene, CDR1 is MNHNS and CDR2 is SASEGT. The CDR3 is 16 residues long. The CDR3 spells CASSEGLTGGGYEQYF. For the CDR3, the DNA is TGTGCCAGCAGTGAAGGGCTTACAGGGGGGGGCTACGAGCAGTACTTC.

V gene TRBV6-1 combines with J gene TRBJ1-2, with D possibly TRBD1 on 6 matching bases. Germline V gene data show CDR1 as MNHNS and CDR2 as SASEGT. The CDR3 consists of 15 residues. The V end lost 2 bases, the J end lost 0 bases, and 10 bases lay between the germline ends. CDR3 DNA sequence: TGTGCCAGCAGTGAAAGGGGGGGAGCTAACTATGGCTACACCTTC. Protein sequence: CASSERGGANYGYTF.

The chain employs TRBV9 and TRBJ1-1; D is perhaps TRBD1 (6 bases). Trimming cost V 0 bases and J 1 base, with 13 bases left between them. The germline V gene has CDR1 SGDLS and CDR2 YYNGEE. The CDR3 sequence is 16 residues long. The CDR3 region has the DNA TGTGCCAGCAGCGTAGGTCAGGGGATGGGGAACACTGAAGCTTTCTTT. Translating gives CASSVGQGMGNTEAFF.

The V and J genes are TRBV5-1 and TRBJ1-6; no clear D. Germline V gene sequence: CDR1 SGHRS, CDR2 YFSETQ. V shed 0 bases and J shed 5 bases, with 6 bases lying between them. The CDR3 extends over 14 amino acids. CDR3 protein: CASSLGLNNSPLHF. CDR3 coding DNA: TGCGCCAGCAGCTTGGGACTGAATAATTCACCCCTCCACTTT.

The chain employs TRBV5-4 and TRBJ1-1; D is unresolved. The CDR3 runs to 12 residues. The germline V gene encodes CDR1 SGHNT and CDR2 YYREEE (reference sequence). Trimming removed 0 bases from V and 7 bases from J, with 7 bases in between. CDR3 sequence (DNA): TGTGCCAGCAGCTTGGGGCCGGGTGAAGCTTTCTTT. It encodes CASSLGPGEAFF.

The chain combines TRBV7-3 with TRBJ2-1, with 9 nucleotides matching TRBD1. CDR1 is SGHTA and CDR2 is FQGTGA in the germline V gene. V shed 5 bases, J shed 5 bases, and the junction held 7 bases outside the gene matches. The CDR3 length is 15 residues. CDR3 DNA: TGTGCCAGCAGCCCCCACAGGGGGCGCGACAATGAGCAGTTCTTC. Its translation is CASSPHRGRDNEQFF. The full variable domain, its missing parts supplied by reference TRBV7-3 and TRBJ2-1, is GAGVSQTPSNKVTEKGKYVELRCDPISGHTALYWYRQSLGQGPEFLIYFQGTGAADDSGLPNDRFFAVRPEGSVSTLKIQRTERGDSAVYLCASSPHRGRDNEQFFGPGTRLTVL.

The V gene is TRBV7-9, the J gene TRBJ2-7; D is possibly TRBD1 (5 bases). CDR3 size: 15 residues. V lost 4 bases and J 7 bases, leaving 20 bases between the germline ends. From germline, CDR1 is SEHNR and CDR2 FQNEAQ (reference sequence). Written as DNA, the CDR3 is TGTGCCAGCAGCTCATACCAATCAGGGATGCGGGAGCAGTACTTC. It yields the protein CASSSYQSGMREQYF.

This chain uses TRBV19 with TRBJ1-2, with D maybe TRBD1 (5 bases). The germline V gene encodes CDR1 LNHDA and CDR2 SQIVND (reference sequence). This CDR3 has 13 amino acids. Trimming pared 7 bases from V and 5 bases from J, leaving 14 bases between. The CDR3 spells CASTEEGRYGYTF. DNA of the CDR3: TGTGCCAGTACCGAGGAGGGGAGGTATGGCTACACCTTC.

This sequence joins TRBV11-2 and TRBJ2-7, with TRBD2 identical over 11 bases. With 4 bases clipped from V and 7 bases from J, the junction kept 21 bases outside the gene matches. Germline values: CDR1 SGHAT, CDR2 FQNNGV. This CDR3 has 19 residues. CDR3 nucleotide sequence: TGTGCCAGCAGCTCCAACAAGGGGACTAGCGGAGCCCTGGTCCGAGAGCAGTACTTC. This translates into CASSSNKGTSGALVREQYF.

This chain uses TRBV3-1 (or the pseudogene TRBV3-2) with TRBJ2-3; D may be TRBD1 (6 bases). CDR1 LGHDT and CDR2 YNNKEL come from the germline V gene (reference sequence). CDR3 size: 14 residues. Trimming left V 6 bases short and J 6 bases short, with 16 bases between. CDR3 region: CASRRQAIGDTQYF. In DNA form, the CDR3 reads TGTGCCAGCAGACGACAGGCGATAGGGGATACGCAGTATTTT.

CDR3 nucleotides: TGTGCCAGCTTTTCCGCCGGAGCGGGGGCCTTGAACACCGGGGAGCTGTTTTTT. It encodes CASFSAGAGALNTGELFF. The chain couples TRBV18 to TRBJ2-2; 8 nucleotides line up with TRBD2. The J segment lost 1 base and the V segment lost 7 bases, leaving 14 bases of the junction unmatched. Germline V gene data show CDR1 as KGHSH and CDR2 as LQKENI. The CDR3 covers 18 residues.

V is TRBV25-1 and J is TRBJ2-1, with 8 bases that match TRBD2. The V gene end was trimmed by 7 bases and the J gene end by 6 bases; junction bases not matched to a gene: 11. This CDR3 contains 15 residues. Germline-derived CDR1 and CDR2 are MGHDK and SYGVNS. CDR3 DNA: TGTGCCAGCACCTTTTTCGGGGGGGCCGGCAATGAGCAGTTCTTC. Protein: CASTFFGGAGNEQFF.

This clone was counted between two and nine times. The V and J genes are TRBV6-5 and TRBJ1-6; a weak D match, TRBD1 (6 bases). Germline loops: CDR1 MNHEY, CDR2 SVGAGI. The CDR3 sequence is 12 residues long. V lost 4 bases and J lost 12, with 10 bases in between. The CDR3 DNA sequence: TGTGCCAGCAGTTCTCAAGGGGGACCCCTCCACTTT. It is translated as CASSSQGGPLHF.

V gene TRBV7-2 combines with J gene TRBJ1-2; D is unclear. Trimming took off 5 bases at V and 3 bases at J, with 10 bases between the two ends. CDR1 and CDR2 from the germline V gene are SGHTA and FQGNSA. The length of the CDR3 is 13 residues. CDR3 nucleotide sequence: TGTGCCAGCAGCCAGTGGGGAGACTATGGCTACACCTTC. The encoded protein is CASSQWGDYGYTF.

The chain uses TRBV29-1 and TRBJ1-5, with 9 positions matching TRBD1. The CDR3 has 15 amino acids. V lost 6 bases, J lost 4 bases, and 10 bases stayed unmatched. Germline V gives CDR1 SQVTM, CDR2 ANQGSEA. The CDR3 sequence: CSVATQTGGNQPQHF. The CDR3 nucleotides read TGCAGCGTCGCTACGCAGACAGGGGGAAATCAGCCCCAGCATTTT.

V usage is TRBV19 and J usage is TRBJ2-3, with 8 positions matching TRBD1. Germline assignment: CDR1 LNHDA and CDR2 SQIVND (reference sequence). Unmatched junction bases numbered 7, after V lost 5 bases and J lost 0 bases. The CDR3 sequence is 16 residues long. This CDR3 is CASSVHQGASTDTQYF. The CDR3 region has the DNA TGTGCCAGTAGTGTCCATCAGGGGGCGAGCACAGATACGCAGTATTTT. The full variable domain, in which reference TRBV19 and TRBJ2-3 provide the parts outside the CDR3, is DGGITQSPKYLFRKEGQNVTLSCEQNLNHDAMYWYRQDPGQGLRLIYYSQIVNDFQKGDIAEGYSVSREKKESFPLTVTSAQKNPTAFYLCASSVHQGASTDTQYFGPGTRLTVL.

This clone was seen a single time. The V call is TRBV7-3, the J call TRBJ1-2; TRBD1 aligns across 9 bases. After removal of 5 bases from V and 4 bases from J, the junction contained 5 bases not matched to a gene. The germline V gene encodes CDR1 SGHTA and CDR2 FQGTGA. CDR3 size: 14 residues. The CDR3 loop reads CASSPGGQGYGYTF. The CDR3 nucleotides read TGTGCCAGCAGCCCCGGGGGACAGGGCTATGGCTACACCTTC.

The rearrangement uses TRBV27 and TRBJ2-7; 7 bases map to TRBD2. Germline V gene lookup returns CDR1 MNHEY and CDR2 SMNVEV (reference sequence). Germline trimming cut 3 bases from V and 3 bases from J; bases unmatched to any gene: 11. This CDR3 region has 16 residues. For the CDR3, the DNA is TGTGCCAGCAGTTTTATTAGCGGGCCGCTTCGCTACGAGCAGTACTTC. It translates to CASSFISGPLRYEQYF.